Listed here are 11 T cell receptor beta chains from one sample, sequenced in a study of radiotherapy plus CTLA-4 blockade in lung cancer. TCRdb's copy holds only in-frame clones and misses some; the assay was immunoSEQ multiplex PCR. In the table there are some 52,000 clones, approximately 79% of which are singletons. Source: peripheral blood, taken from a patient treated with radiotherapy plus ipilimumab. The receptors shown here come from a human donor with non-small cell lung cancer who had a partial response to radiotherapy plus ipilimumab.

Here the CDR3 reads CASSLDRSNTGELFF. The CDR3 bases are TGTGCCAGCAGCCTGGACAGGAGTAACACCGGGGAGCTGTTTTTT. V usage is TRBV5-6 and J usage is TRBJ2-2; the match to TRBD1 covers 7 bases. CDR1 and CDR2 from the germline V gene are SGHDT and YYEEEE. The trim removed 4 bases at V and 2 bases at J, leaving 5 bases unmatched. CDR3 length: 15 amino acids.

The rearrangement uses TRBV19 and TRBJ2-7; possible D gene TRBD1, 6 bases. Germline CDR1 is LNHDA and CDR2 is SQIVND (reference sequence). V gave up 8 bases and J gave up 6 bases, with 14 bases separating them. The CDR3 sequence is 12 residues long. The CDR3 DNA reads as TGTGCCAGTGGACGAACAGGGAGCGAGCAGTACTTC. Amino acids: CASGRTGSEQYF. The variable domain in full, completed from reference TRBV19 and TRBJ2-7, reads DGGITQSPKYLFRKEGQNVTLSCEQNLNHDAMYWYRQDPGQGLRLIYYSQIVNDFQKGDIAEGYSVSREKKESFPLTVTSAQKNPTAFYLCASGRTGSEQYFGPGTRLTVT.

V and J are TRBV28 and TRBJ2-7; D is perhaps TRBD1 (5 bases). V was shortened by 2 bases and J by 3 bases, with 17 bases between the two germline ends. The germline gives CDR1 MDHEN, CDR2 SYDVKM. The CDR3 runs 16 residues. This CDR3 reads CASSLTAGNLGYEQYF. CDR3 coding DNA: TGTGCCAGCAGTTTAACGGCAGGGAATTTGGGCTACGAGCAGTACTTC.

The J gene is TRBJ2-5, the V gene TRBV7-2, with TRBD2 matching over 11 bases. This CDR3 contains 15 residues. V shed 2 bases, J shed 5 bases, and the junction held 4 bases outside the gene matches. CDR1 is SGHTA and CDR2 is FQGNSA in the germline V gene. CDR3 sequence reads: CASSLQTSGAETQYF. The DNA of the CDR3 is TGTGCCAGCAGCTTACAGACTAGCGGGGCTGAGACCCAGTACTTC.

The V call is TRBV29-1, the J call TRBJ2-2, with 7 bases aligning to TRBD2. This CDR3 comprises 13 residues. Germline CDR1 and CDR2: SQVTM and ANQGSEA. The V segment lost 5 bases and the J segment 5 bases; nucleotides outside the gene matches: 5. The CDR3 region is CSVSSGATGELFF. CDR3 nucleotide sequence: TGCAGCGTTAGCAGCGGGGCGACCGGGGAGCTGTTTTTT.

The chain couples TRBV10-3 to TRBJ2-7; 9 bases are shared with TRBD1. There are 16 residues in the CDR3. Germline-derived CDR1 and CDR2 are ENHRY and SYGVKD. The trim removed 6 bases at V and 5 bases at J, leaving 14 bases unmatched. CDR3 DNA: TGTGCCATCAGGAGAAGGCGCCGGGACAGGGATGACGAGCAGTACTTC. This sequence encodes CAIRRRRRDRDDEQYF.

This rearrangement joins TRBV18 to TRBJ2-7; D is undetermined. This CDR3 is built from 14 residues. Germline CDR1 reads KGHSH; CDR2 reads LQKENI. V was trimmed by 0 bases and J by 0 bases, leaving 6 bases between them. DNA of the CDR3: TGTGCCAGCTCACCACCGGTCAGCTCCTACGAGCAGTACTTC. Translated: CASSPPVSSYEQYF.

The chain links TRBV10-3 to TRBJ2-7; possible D gene TRBD1, 5 bases. CDR3 length: 11 residues. Germline CDR1 ENHRY, CDR2 SYGVKD. V was trimmed by 4 bases and J by 7 bases, leaving 8 bases between them. The CDR3 nucleotides are TGTGCCATCAGTGGGAACAGGGAGCAGTACTTC. Its protein is CAISGNREQYF.

In nucleotides, the CDR3 is TGTGCCAGCAGGGCGGGACAGGGGGCTCCTTATGGCTACACCTTC. This encodes CASRAGQGAPYGYTF. The chain has TRBV28 and TRBJ1-2; 12 bases fit TRBD1. Germline assignment: CDR1 MDHEN and CDR2 SYDVKM. V lost 6 bases to trimming and J lost 5 bases; unmatched junction nucleotides: 7. This CDR3 is built from 15 residues.

This sequence joins TRBV5-4 and TRBJ1-4, with a tentative D call TRBD1 (5 bases). The ends were cut back, 2 bases at V and 0 bases at J, with 11 bases in the middle. The germline CDR1 and CDR2 sequences are SGHNT and YYREEE (reference sequence). The CDR3 sequence is 16 residues long. CDR3 residues: CASSLRGGATNEKLFF. CDR3 sequence (DNA): TGTGCCAGCAGCTTACGGGGGGGTGCAACTAATGAAAAACTGTTTTTT.

This chain uses TRBV27 with TRBJ1-2; D unresolved. Per germline, CDR1 MNHEY and CDR2 SMNVEV (reference sequence). V dropped 6 bases and J dropped 8 bases, with 10 bases sitting between them. There are 11 residues in the CDR3. The CDR3 DNA is TGTGCCAGCAGATCGTACAGAGGCTACACCTTC. Protein: CASRSYRGYTF.